This T cell receptor beta chain was documented in a study of Ad26.COV2.S vaccination and SARS-CoV-2 variants. Findings and limits, study-wide: Spike-specific TCR breadth was greater in vaccine than placebo recipients. Total T cell responses, in the TCR breadth and depth analyses, may have been underestimated.

The CDR3 runs 15 residues. Germline CDR1 MNHEY, CDR2 SMNVEV (reference sequence). Trimming took off 3 bases at V and 6 bases at J, with 15 bases between the two ends. Assay: immunoSEQ multiplex PCR; the TCRdb copy retains only in-frame clones and omits some. Among more than 400,000 clones listed, 90% were seen once. As for treatment: some 20 received Ad26.COV2.S at low or high dose, single or two shots; about five received placebo; per-sample allocation not given. Day 63 following the first vaccine or placebo injection was when the samples were taken. At a Boston site, the person donating was an adult of 18-55 years. Concerning this clone: The antigen is unknown.

The sample consisted of peripheral blood, taken in a trial of Ad26.COV2.S vaccine versus placebo. The J gene is TRBJ2-1, the V gene TRBV27, with D unclear. The TCR comes from a person between 18 and 59 years old who received the Ad26.COV2.S COVID-19 vaccine or a placebo. The CDR3 region is CASSFGELRFNEQFF. CDR3 bases: TGTGCCAGCAGTTTTGGCGAGCTAAGGTTCAATGAGCAGTTCTTC.